This TCR beta chain was obtained from a study of T cells in Graves' hyperthyroidism and ophthalmopathy. Study results and caveats: In the blood, most expanded thyroid clonotypes above 0.001 appeared as well. Ophthalmopathy, which appeared later, was predicted by the model a median 6.5 months before onset.

Details on this clonotype: Its target is unknown.

RNA transcripts served as the template for amplifying TCR beta CDR3 regions. When the TCR CDR3 underwent first-round RT-PCR, the HTBI primer set was used. TCRdb recomputed calls from the multiplex PCR reads with MiXCR, one row per CDR3 protein. The sample has a few hundred thousand distinct CDR3 sequences; over 45% are singletons. The study left out patients who had uncontrolled infection, other autoimmune disease, pregnancy or lactation. The diagnoses drew upon clinical symptoms, serum thyroxine and TRAb, thyroid ultrasound and orbital computed tomography. The specimen sequenced was peripheral blood or thyroid tissue (not recorded which). This TCR derives from an adult woman with Graves' disease, either hyperthyroidism or ophthalmopathy (not recorded which).

The CDR3 here is CASSPKRAFNTGELFF. The CDR3 coding sequence is TGTGCCAGCAGTCCCAAGCGGGCCTTTAACACCGGGGAGCTGTTTTTT. The chain employs TRBV28 and TRBJ2-2; D may be TRBD2 (6 bases). The CDR3 covers 16 residues. V was pared by 5 bases and J by 2 bases, with 15 bases between. Looked up from germline, CDR1 is MDHEN and CDR2 is SYDVKM. The whole variable domain, filled in from reference TRBV28 and TRBJ2-2, reads DVKVTQSSRYLVKRTGEKVFLECVQDMDHENMFWYRQDPGLGLRLIYFSYDVKMKEKGDIPEGYSVSREKKERFSLILESASTNQTSMYLCASSPKRAFNTGELFFGEGSRLTVL.